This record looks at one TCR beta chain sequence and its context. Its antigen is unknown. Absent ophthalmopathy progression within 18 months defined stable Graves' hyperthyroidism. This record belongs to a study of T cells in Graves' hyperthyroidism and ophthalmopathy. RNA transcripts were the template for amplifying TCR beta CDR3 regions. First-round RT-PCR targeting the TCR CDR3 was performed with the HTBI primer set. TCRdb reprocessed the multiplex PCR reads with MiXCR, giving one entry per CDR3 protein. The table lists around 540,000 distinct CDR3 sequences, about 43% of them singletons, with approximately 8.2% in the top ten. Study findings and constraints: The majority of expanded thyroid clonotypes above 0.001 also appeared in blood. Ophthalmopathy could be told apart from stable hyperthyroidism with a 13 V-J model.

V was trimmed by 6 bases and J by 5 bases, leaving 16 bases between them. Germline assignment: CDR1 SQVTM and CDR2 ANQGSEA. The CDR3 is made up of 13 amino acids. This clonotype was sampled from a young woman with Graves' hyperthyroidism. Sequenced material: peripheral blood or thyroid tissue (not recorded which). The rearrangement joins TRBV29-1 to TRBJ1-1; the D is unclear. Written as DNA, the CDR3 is TGCAGCGTCGGACTAGCGGGAGAGACTGAAGCTTTCTTT. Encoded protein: CSVGLAGETEAFF.